The 18 T cell receptor beta chains given below trace back to one sample, sequenced in a study of T cell clonality in common variable immunodeficiency. Profiling relied on immunoSEQ multiplex PCR, and the TCRdb table lists in-frame clones only, not all of them. The record shows approximately 34,000 clones for this sample, with no singletons present. The sequenced sample was peripheral blood mononuclear cells. Receptors originate from a person aged 18-69 years in good health.

This clone showed up many times. Coverage ceases 3 residues before the CDR3 finishes, and the germline J gene fills in the end. The genes are TRBV18 and TRBJ2-5; perhaps D is TRBD1 or TRBD2 (5 bases each). V was pared by 4 bases and J by 1 base, with 16 bases between. CDR3 length equals 16 residues. Germline assignment: CDR1 KGHSH and CDR2 LQKENI. The CDR3 protein is CASSQGWPGSQETQYF. The covered CDR3 bases are TGTGCCAGCTCACAAGGCTGGCCAGGGAGCCAAGAGACC.

This clone was recorded at least ten times. The missing CDR3 end, 3 residues past where the read stops, is filled in from the germline J gene. This sequence joins TRBV6-1 and TRBJ1-1, with TRBD1 matching over 10 bases. The CDR3 length is 15 residues. Germline CDR1 is MNHNS and CDR2 is SASEGT. The sequenced part of the CDR3 DNA is TGTGCCAGCAGTGAAGTGGTGAGGGGGACAGGGGTT. It specifies CASSEVVRGTGV. The complete CDR3 protein is CASSEVVRGTGVAFF.

In this sample, this clone turned up many times. The missing CDR3 end, 3 residues past where the read stops, is filled in from the germline J gene. The V gene is TRBV29-1, the J gene TRBJ1-1, with TRBD1 matching 12 bases. The V segment lost 7 bases and the J segment 5 bases; nucleotides outside the gene matches: 8. Germline V gene sequence: CDR1 SQVTM, CDR2 ANQGSEA. The CDR3 is 14 residues long. This CDR3 is CSARDRGRGTEAFF. CDR3 DNA (partial): TGCAGCGCCCGGGACAGGGGGCGGGGGACTGAA.

This clone occurred many times. The CDR3 end lies 3 residues beyond the end of the read and is filled in from the germline J gene. The chain uses TRBV20-1 and TRBJ2-3; D is uncertain. CDR3 size: 13 residues. The V end was cut by 0 bases, the J end by 0 bases, with 4 bases between. The germline V gene encodes CDR1 DFQATT and CDR2 SNEGSKA (reference sequence). The CDR3 is CSARDPSTDTQYF. CDR3 bases read: TGCAGTGCTAGAGATCCTAGCACAGATACG.

This clone has a count of ten or more. The read terminates 3 residues ahead of where the CDR3 ends, so the germline J gene completes it. The rearrangement links TRBV20-1 to TRBJ2-7; weak D call: TRBD1 (5 bases). V lost 3 bases and J 0 bases, leaving 9 bases between the germline ends. CDR3 length: 13 residues. Germline CDR1 and CDR2: DFQATT and SNEGSKA (reference sequence). The chain's CDR3 is CSARVQGSYEQYF. Incomplete CDR3 DNA: TGCAGTGCTAGGGTCCAGGGCTCCTACGAG.

This clone was observed many times. The CDR3 is cut off 3 residues early in the read; its end comes from the germline J gene. The chain carries TRBV29-1 and TRBJ2-7, with D unclear. The length of the CDR3 is 12 residues. V was pared by 0 bases and J by 2 bases, with 5 bases between. Looked up from germline, CDR1 is SQVTM and CDR2 is ANQGSEA. The sequenced part of the CDR3 DNA is TGCAGCGTTGAAGACAGTACCTACGAG. This encodes CSVEDSTYE. Given in full, the CDR3 is CSVEDSTYEQYF.

This clone showed up just a few times. The read comes to an end 3 residues before the CDR3 does, leaving the germline J gene to fill in the end. The chain couples TRBV13 to TRBJ2-2; no reliable D call. This CDR3 is built from 15 residues. From germline, CDR1 is PRHDT and CDR2 FYEKMQ (reference sequence). The sequenced CDR3 bases are TGTGCCAGCAGTTTGCGTAGCTCCTATAATTCACCG. It is translated as CASSLRSSYNSP. The full-length CDR3 reads as CASSLRSSYNSPLFF.

This clone was observed many times. The DNA ends 3 residues before the CDR3 does, and the rest of the CDR3 is filled in from the germline J gene. The rearrangement links TRBV7-9 to TRBJ1-2, with unresolved D. The germline V and J ends were trimmed by 0 bases and 4 bases, with 12 bases remaining between them. This CDR3 has 15 residues. Germline V CDR1 and CDR2: SEHNR, FQNEAQ (reference sequence). CDR3 loop: CASSLAASRIYGYTF. The DNA read from the CDR3 is TGTGCCAGCAGCTTAGCGGCCAGCAGGATCTATGGC.

Regarding this clone: The read halts 3 residues ahead of the CDR3 end, with the missing end drawn from the germline J gene. This chain uses TRBV18 with TRBJ2-3; D is unresolved. This CDR3 contains 14 residues. Germline lookup yields CDR1 KGHSH and CDR2 LQKENI. The DNA read from the CDR3 is TGTGCCAGCTCACCTCTGCAGGATTGGCAGCCG. It is translated as CASSPLQDWQP. The CDR3 reads in full as CASSPLQDWQPQYF.

In its sample, this clone is medium-sized (0.01 to 0.1%). The chain's CDR3 is CSARDLRQGKADTQYF. CDR3 DNA, as far as it was read: TGCAGTGCTAGAGATCTGAGGCAGGGCAAGGCAGATACG. The V and J genes are TRBV20-1 and TRBJ2-3; tentatively, D is TRBD1 (5 bases). The read comes to an end 3 residues before the CDR3 does, leaving the germline J gene to fill in the end. Germline V CDR1 and CDR2: DFQATT, SNEGSKA (reference sequence). The CDR3 has 16 residues. V was cut by 0 bases and J by 4 bases, with 17 bases left in between.

This clone was found many times. The read falls 3 residues short of the CDR3 end, and the missing part is taken from the germline J gene. The V call is TRBV10-1, the J call TRBJ2-3; perhaps TRBD2 as D (5 bases). CDR3 length equals 15 residues. Deletions cut 3 bases from V and 5 bases from J, with 15 bases between. Germline V CDR1 and CDR2: WNHNN, SYGVQD (reference sequence). The CDR3 here is CASSDSGLLGDTQYF. The sequenced CDR3 bases are TGCGCCAGCAGTGATTCCGGACTCCTGGGAGATACG.

This clone was seen only a few times. The CDR3 end lies 3 residues beyond the end of the read and is filled in from the germline J gene. The rearrangement uses TRBV7-3 and TRBJ1-2; D remains unclear. V shed 6 bases and J shed 6 bases, with 14 bases lying between them. Per germline, CDR1 SGHTA and CDR2 FQGTGA. The CDR3 has 13 residues. The CDR3 here is CASSVAGFNGYTF. The CDR3 bases that were read are TGTGCCAGCAGTGTTGCCGGGTTTAATGGC.

At least ten counts were recorded for this clone. Since a much larger clone is just one base distant, this may be a read error. The CDR3 end falls 3 residues outside the read, so it is completed with the germline J gene. V and J are TRBV7-2 and TRBJ1-4, with D possibly being TRBD1 (5 bases). The germline gives CDR1 SGHTA, CDR2 FQGNSA. This CDR3 comprises 14 residues. Incomplete CDR3 DNA: TGTGCCAGCAGCTTACGGGGGAGGGCCAACGTA. As protein: CASSLRGRANV. The CDR3, in full, reads CASSLRGRANVLFF.

This clone was seen repeatedly, ten times or more. The read comes to an end 3 residues before the CDR3 does, leaving the germline J gene to fill in the end. The V and J genes are TRBV5-1 and TRBJ2-7; 12 bases are shared with TRBD2. Germline assignment: CDR1 SGHRS and CDR2 YFSETQ. J gave up 0 bases and V 4 bases, and 8 bases lay outside the gene matches. This CDR3 has 17 amino acids. CDR3 sequence reads: CASSPGLAGFSSYEQYF. The covered CDR3 bases are TGCGCCAGCAGCCCTGGACTAGCGGGATTTAGCTCCTACGAG.

This clone was picked up many times. The read falls 3 residues short of the CDR3 end, and the missing part is taken from the germline J gene. This sequence joins TRBV5-1 and TRBJ2-2; D gene unclear. V lost 0 bases, J lost 2 bases, and 11 bases lay in between. Per germline, CDR1 SGHRS and CDR2 YFSETQ. The CDR3 has 16 residues. The sequenced part of the CDR3 DNA is TGCGCCAGCAGCTTGGCCCCCCGGGTAAACACCGGGGAG. Protein sequence: CASSLAPRVNTGE. The full CDR3 protein is CASSLAPRVNTGELFF. Together with reference TRBV5-1 and TRBJ2-2, the CDR3 gives the full variable domain: KAGVTQTPRYLIKTRGQQVTLSCSPISGHRSVSWYQQTPGQGLQFLFEYFSETQRNKGNFPGRFSGRQFSNSRSEMNVSTLELGDSALYLCASSLAPRVNTGELFFGEGSRLTVL.

This clone was counted at least ten times. The CDR3 extends 3 residues past the end of the read, so its final part is completed from the germline J gene. V is TRBV6-1 and J is TRBJ1-1; a weak D match, TRBD1 (6 bases). The CDR3 is 16 amino acids. Germline CDR1 is MNHNS and CDR2 is SASEGT. Trimming left V 4 bases short and J 6 bases short, with 21 bases between. The CDR3: CASSALSLNREPEAFF. CDR3 DNA (partial): TGTGCCAGCAGTGCCCTTTCCTTGAACAGGGAACCTGAA.

This clone was picked up many times. The read ends 3 residues before the CDR3 terminus; that terminus is restored from the germline J gene. The chain combines TRBV7-4 with TRBJ1-1; D gene ambiguous. The CDR3 sequence is 18 residues long. The germline V gene encodes CDR1 SGHVT and CDR2 SQSDAQ. V lost 1 base, J lost 6 bases, and 24 bases lay in between. The CDR3 here is CASSLGYVTRTRISEAFF. The covered CDR3 bases are TGTGCCAGCAGCTTAGGCTATGTGACGAGGACTCGAATTTCTGAA.

This clone was counted ten times or more. The read gets to within 3 residues of the CDR3 end, and the germline J gene fills in the rest. The V gene is TRBV18, the J gene TRBJ1-6; 8 positions match TRBD1. V lost 3 bases and J lost 8; bases outside the gene matches: 6. The CDR3 has 15 residues. CDR1 is KGHSH, CDR2 LQKENI, per germline. The CDR3 sequence: CASSPGQGADSPLHF. The covered CDR3 bases are TGTGCCAGCTCACCGGGTCAGGGGGCGGATTCACCC.